A selection of T cell receptor beta chains follows, all from one sample in a study of identical twins. TCRdb processed the 5' RACE reads anew with MiXCR; each CDR3 protein has one entry. The sample comprises 460,000 or so distinct CDR3 sequences, about 14% of which are singletons, and approximately 0.52% rests with the top ten. This sample was shared with a second study, whose subject was yellow fever vaccine responses in identical twins.

Sequencing used CD4+ T cells sorted from blood. Receptors were obtained from a woman under 30 in good health. Both conserved end residues are part of each CDR3. The order of the fields is D gene, V gene, J gene, clone size, CDR3 DNA, CDR3 protein. A D gene is named only where the DNA matches it firmly. The size field is filled for only some rows; it gives once, few, many or a size class.

NA	TRBV7-8	TRBJ2-3	NA	TGTGCCAGCAGCCTCGAGCGAGACACAGATACGCAGTATTTT	CASSLERDTDTQYF
NA	TRBV24-1	TRBJ1-1	few	TGTGCCACCGAGGACGTGAACACTGAAGCTTTCTTT	CATEDVNTEAFF
NA	TRBV12-3/TRBV12-4	TRBJ2-7	NA	TGTGCCAGCAGCCCAACCCGCAAGGGGAGCTACGAGCAGTACTTC	CASSPTRKGSYEQYF
NA	TRBV6-5	TRBJ2-3	few	TGTGCCAGCAGTTACGAGGTCGGCAGGGAAGATACGCAGTATTTT	CASSYEVGREDTQYF
NA	TRBV7-2	TRBJ2-2	many	TGTGCCAGCAGCTTCCAGGGAGGTGGGGAGCTGTTTTTT	CASSFQGGGELFF
TRBD2	TRBV20-1	TRBJ2-3	few	TGCAGTGCTGGGAACGCGGGGGCAGATACGCAGTATTTT	CSAGNAGADTQYF
NA	TRBV5-1	TRBJ2-3	few	TGCGCCAGCAGCTTATTTCACCCACCGGTGACAGATACGCAGTATTTT	CASSLFHPPVTDTQYF
NA	TRBV12-3/TRBV12-4	TRBJ1-2	few	TGTGCCAGCAGTTTAAGGGACACGTTTGGCTACACCTTC	CASSLRDTFGYTF
NA	TRBV10-3	TRBJ2-1	few	TGTGCCATCAGTGATTTGATTACTGAGCAGTTCTTC	CAISDLITEQFF
NA	TRBV20-1	TRBJ1-2	NA	TGCAGTGAAGATAATGGGGCCGCCTATGGCTACACCTTC	CSEDNGAAYGYTF
TRBD1	TRBV19	TRBJ2-2	NA	TGTGCCAGTGGCCCCGGGACAGGGTCCACCGGGGAGCTGTTTTTT	CASGPGTGSTGELFF
TRBD2	TRBV4-3	TRBJ2-7	NA	TGCGCCAGCAGCCAGGCGACTAGCGGGTATTACGAGCAGTACTTC	CASSQATSGYYEQYF
NA	TRBV5-4	TRBJ2-2	NA	TGTGCCAGCAGCTTTATCGGCACCGGGGAGCTGTTTTTT	CASSFIGTGELFF
NA	TRBV20-1	TRBJ2-1	NA	TGCAGTGCTTGTGACTCTTCCTACAATGAGCAGTTCTTC	CSACDSSYNEQFF
NA	TRBV3-1	TRBJ2-4	NA	TGTGCCAGCAGCCAAAAAAACAGCGGGTGCTCAATAAACATTCAGTACTTC	CASSQKNSGCSINIQYF
NA	TRBV6-1	TRBJ2-3	NA	TGTGCCAGCAGTGAATGGACCATTAGCACAGATACGCAGTATTTT	CASSEWTISTDTQYF
TRBD1	TRBV28	TRBJ1-5	few	TGTGCCAGCACCGCCGGGACAGGGGTTCAGCCCCAGCATTTT	CASTAGTGVQPQHF
TRBD2	TRBV7-2	TRBJ2-2	few	TGTGCCAGCAGTAGACTAGCGGGGGGGCCGCCCGGGGAGCTGTTTTTT	CASSRLAGGPPGELFF
NA	TRBV12-3/TRBV12-4	TRBJ2-2	few	TGTGCCAGCACCCCCCATCGTGGGAACACCGGGGAGCTGTTTTTT	CASTPHRGNTGELFF
NA	TRBV7-2	TRBJ1-1	many	TGTGCCAGCAGCTTAAGACACAGGGCGAACACTGAAGCTTTCTTT	CASSLRHRANTEAFF
NA	TRBV29-1	TRBJ2-5	NA	TGCAGCGTTGATACCGTCCAGGGGGAGACCCAGTACTTC	CSVDTVQGETQYF
TRBD1	TRBV20-1	TRBJ1-2	NA	TGCAGTGCTGTCCGGGACAGGGCGGATGGCTACACCTTC	CSAVRDRADGYTF
TRBD2	TRBV9	TRBJ2-7	NA	TGTGCCAGCAGCGCCTCGGGGTCTAGCGGGAGCACGTCCTACGAGCAGTACTTC	CASSASGSSGSTSYEQYF
NA	TRBV5-1	TRBJ2-1	few	TGCGCCAGCAGCCCCGGCTTTGGCCCCTACAATGAGCAGTTCTTC	CASSPGFGPYNEQFF
TRBD2	TRBV5-8	TRBJ2-7	few	TGTGCCAGCAGCCGAGGGACTAGGGACGGAAGCTACGAGCAGTACTTC	CASSRGTRDGSYEQYF
NA	TRBV27	TRBJ2-7	NA	TGTGCCACCTGGGACGGTTCCTACGAGCAGTACTTC	CATWDGSYEQYF
NA	TRBV16	TRBJ2-4	few	TGTGCCAGCAGCCAGGGGCGGGGAAACATTCAGTACTTC	CASSQGRGNIQYF
TRBD2	TRBV6-2/TRBV6-3	TRBJ2-7	few	TGTGCCAGCAGTTCATACCCTAGCGGGAGGAGATCCTACGAGCAGTACTTC	CASSSYPSGRRSYEQYF
TRBD2	TRBV6-1	TRBJ2-7	few	TGTGCCAGCAGTCCCAGGACAGGATCTAGCGGGAGACCCACCAACGAGCAGTACTTC	CASSPRTGSSGRPTNEQYF
NA	TRBV6-5	TRBJ2-3	NA	TGTGCCAGCAGTTACTCAACGACGGGAGATACGCAGTATTTT	CASSYSTTGDTQYF
NA	TRBV18	TRBJ2-5	few	TGTGCCAGCTCACCTGACGGTGCGGAGACCCAGTACTTC	CASSPDGAETQYF
NA	TRBV6-5	TRBJ2-7	NA	TGTGCCAGCAGTTATGAACGGGGGCCGGGCTACGAGCAGTACTTC	CASSYERGPGYEQYF
TRBD1	TRBV3-1	TRBJ1-4	few	TGTGCCAGCAGCGTACAGGGGGGTGAAAAACTGTTTTTT	CASSVQGGEKLFF
NA	TRBV18	TRBJ2-5	NA	TGTGCCAGCTCACTCAATAGACATCAAGAGACCCAGTACTTC	CASSLNRHQETQYF
NA	TRBV29-1	TRBJ2-4	few	TGCAGCGTTGCTCAGGGACTTGGGGAAGTAAACATTCAGTACTTC	CSVAQGLGEVNIQYF